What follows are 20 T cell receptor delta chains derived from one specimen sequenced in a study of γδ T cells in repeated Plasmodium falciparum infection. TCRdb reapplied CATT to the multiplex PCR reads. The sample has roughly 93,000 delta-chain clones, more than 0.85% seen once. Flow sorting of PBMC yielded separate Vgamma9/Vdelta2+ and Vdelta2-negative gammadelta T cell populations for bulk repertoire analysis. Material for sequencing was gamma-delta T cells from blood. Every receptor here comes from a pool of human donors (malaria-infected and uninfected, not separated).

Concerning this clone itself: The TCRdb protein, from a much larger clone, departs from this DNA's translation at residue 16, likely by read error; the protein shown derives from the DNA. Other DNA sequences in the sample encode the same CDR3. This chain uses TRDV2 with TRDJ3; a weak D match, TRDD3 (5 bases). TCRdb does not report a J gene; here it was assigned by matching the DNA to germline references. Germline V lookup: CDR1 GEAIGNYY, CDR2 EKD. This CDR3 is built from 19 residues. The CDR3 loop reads CACDTGGALSSWDTRPMFF. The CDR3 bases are TGTGCCTGTGACACGGGTGGGGCCCTTAGCTCCTGGGACACCCGACCGATGTTTTTC.

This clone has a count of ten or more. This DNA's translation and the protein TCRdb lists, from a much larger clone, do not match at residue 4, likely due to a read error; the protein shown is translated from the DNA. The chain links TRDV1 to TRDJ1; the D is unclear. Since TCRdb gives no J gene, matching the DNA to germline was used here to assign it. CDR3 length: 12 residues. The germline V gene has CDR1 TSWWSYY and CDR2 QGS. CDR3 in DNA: TGTGCTCTTCGGGAATTGCGGTATAAACTCATCTTT. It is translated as CALRELRYKLIF.

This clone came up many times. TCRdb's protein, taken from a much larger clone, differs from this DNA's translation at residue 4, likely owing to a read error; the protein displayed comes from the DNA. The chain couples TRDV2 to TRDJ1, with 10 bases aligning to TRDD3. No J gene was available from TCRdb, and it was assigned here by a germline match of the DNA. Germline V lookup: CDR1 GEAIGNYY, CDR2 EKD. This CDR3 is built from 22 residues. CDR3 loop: CACGTGQYWGIPSLRYTDKLIF. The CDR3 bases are TGTGCCTGTGGCACCGGACAATACTGGGGGATCCCTTCCCTCCGATACACCGATAAACTCATCTTT.

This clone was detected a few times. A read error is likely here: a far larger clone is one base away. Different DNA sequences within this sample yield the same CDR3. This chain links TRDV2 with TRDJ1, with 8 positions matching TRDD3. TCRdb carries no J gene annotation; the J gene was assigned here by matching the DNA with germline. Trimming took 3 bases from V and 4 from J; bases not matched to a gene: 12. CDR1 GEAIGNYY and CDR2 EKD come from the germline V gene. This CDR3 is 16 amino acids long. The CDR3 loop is CACDLLAGGNHDKLIF. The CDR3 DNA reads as TGTGCCTGTGACCTCCTTGCTGGGGGAAACCACGATAAACTCATCTTT.

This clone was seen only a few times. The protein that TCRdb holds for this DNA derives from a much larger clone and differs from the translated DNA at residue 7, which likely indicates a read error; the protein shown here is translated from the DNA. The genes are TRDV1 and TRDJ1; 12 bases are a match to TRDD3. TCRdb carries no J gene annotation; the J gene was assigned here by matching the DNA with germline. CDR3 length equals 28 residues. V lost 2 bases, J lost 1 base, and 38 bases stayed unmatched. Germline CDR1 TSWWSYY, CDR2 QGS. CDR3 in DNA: TGTGCTCTTGGGGAATCCGCTTTCCTACCGGCCGTGGTGTACTGTGTACTGGGGGATACTCGATCCACCGATAAACTCATCTTT. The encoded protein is CALGESAFLPAVVYCVLGDTRSTDKLIF.

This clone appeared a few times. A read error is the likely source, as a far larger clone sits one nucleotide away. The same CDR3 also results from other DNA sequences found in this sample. The CDR3 nucleotides read TGTGCTCTTGGGGACCCCTCCCGGATACCTCTACCGTACACCGATAAGCTCATCTTT. The encoded protein is CALGDPSRIPLPYTDKLIF. No J gene was assigned, while the V gene was called as TRDV1; the tabulated D call, TRDD3, remains unverified against the DNA. The germline V gene has CDR1 TSWWSYY and CDR2 QGS. The CDR3 spans 19 residues.

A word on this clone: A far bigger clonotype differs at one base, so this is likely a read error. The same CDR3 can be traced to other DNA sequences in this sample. CDR3 coding DNA: TGTGCCTGTGACACCGTAGCGGTACTGGGATCCCATTTGACAGCACAACTCTTCTTT. It translates to CACDTVAVLGSHLTAQLFF. The V gene is TRDV2, the J gene TRDJ2; maybe TRDD3 (6 bases). Here the J gene came from matching the DNA to germline, since TCRdb omits it. The V gene lost 0 bases and the J gene lost 1 base, with 20 bases spanning the gap. The CDR3 loop spans 19 amino acids. Germline-derived CDR1 and CDR2 are GEAIGNYY and EKD.

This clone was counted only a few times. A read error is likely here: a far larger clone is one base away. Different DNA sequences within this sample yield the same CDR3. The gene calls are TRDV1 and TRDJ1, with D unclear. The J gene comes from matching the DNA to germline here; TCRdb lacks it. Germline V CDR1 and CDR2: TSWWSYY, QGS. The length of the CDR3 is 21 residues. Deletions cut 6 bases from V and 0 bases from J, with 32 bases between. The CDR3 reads CALGPRRSRVDPTSYTDKLIF. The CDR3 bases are TGTGCTCTTGGTCCCAGGAGGTCCCGGGTCGACCCGACCTCGTACACCGATAAACTCATCTTT.

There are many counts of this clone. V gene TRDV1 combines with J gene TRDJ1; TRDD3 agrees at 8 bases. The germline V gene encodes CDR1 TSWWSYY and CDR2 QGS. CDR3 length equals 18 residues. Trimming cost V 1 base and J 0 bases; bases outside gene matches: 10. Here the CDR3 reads CALGERPYWGWYTDKLIF. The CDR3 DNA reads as TGTGCTCTTGGGGAACGCCCGTACTGGGGGTGGTACACCGATAAACTCATCTTT.

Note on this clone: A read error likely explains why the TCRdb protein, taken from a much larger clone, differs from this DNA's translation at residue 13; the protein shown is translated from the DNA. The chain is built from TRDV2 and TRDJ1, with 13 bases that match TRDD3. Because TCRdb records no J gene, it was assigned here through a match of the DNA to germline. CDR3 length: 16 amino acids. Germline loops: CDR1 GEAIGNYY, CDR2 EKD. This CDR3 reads CACDTVTGGYADTLIF. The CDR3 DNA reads TGTGCCTGTGACACCGTTACTGGGGGATACGCCGATACACTCATCTTT.

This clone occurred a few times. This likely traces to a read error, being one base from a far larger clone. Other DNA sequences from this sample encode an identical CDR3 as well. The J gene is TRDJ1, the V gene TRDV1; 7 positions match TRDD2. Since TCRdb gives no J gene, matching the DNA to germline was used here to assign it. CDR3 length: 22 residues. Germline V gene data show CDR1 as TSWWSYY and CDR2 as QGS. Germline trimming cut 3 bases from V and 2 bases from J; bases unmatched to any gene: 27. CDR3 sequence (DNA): TGTGCTCTTGGGGAGCTCAACTGCATCATAAAGGCCTTCCTTATAGGAACCGATAAACTCATCTTT. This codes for CALGELNCIIKAFLIGTDKLIF.

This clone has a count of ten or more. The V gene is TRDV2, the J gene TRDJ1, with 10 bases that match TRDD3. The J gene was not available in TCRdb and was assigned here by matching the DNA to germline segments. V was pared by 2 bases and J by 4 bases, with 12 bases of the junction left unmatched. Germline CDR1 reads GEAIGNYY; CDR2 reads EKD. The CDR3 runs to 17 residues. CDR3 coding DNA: TGTGCCTGTGACAGCATCTCAAGCGGGGGATACGACGATAAACTCATCTTT. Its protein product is CACDSISSGGYDDKLIF.

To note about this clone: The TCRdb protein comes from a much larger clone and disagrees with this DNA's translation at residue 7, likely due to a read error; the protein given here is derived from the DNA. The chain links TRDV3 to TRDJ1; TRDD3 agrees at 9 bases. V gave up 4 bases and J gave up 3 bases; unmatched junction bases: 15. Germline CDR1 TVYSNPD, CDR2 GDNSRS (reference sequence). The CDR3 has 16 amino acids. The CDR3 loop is CASGPYRGIQPDKLIF. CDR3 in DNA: TGTGCCTCGGGGCCATACCGGGGGATACAACCCGATAAACTCATCTTT.

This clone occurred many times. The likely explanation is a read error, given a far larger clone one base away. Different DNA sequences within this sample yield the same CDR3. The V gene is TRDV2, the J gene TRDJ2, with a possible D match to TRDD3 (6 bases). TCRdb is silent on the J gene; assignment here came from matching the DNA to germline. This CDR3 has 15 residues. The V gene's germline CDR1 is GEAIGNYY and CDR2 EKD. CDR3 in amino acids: CACDTVGGRTAQLFF. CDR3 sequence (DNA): TGTGCTTGTGACACCGTAGGGGGACGGACAGCACAACTCTTCTTT.

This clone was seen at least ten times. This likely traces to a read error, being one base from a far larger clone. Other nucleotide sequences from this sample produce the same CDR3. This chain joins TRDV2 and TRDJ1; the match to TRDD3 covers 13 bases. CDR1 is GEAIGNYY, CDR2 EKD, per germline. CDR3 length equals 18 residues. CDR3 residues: CACDTLLLGDTKTDKLIF. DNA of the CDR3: TGTGCCTGTGACACCTTGTTACTGGGGGATACGAAGACCGATAAGCTCATCTTT.

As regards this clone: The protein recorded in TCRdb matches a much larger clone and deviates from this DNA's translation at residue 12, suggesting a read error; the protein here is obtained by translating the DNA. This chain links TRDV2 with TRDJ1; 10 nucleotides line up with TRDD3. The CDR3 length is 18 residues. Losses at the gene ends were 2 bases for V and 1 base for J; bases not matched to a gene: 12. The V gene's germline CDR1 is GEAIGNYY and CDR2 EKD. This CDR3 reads CACDSLLGDSQSTDKLIF. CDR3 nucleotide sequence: TGTGCCTGTGACAGTCTACTGGGGGATTCACAGTCCACCGATAAACTCATCTTT.

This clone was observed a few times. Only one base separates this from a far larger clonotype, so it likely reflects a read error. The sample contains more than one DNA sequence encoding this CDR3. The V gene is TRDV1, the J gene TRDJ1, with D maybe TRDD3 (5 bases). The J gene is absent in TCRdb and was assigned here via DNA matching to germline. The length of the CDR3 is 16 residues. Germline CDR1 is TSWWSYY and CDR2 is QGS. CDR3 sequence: CALGAPGWVITDKLIF. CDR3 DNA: TGTGCTCTCGGGGCTCCTGGCTGGGTAATCACCGATAAACTCATCTTT.

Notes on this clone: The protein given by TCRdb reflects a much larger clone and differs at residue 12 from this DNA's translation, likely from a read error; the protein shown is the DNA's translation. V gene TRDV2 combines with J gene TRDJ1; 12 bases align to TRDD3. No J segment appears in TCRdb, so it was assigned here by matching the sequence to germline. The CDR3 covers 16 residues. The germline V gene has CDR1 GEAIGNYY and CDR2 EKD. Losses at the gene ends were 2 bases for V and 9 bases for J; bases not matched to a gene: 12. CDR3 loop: CACDRLGDTRMRELIF. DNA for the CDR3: TGTGCCTGTGACAGACTGGGGGATACAAGAATGAGGGAACTCATCTTT.

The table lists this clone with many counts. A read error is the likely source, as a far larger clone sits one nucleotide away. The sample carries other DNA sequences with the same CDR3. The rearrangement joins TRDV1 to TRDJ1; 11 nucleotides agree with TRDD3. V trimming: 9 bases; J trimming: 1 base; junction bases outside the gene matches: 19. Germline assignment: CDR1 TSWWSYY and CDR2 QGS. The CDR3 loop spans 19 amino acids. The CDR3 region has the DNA TGTGCTCTCTCCCTGAGGCCCTCTTACTGGGGGATAGGCACCGATAAACTCATCTTT. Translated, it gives CALSLRPSYWGIGTDKLIF.

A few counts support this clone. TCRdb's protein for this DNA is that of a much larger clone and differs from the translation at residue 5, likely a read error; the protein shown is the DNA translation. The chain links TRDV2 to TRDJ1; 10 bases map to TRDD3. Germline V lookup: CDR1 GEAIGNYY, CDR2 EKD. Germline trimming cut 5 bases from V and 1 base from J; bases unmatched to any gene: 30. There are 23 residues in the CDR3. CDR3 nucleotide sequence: TGTGCCTGTGGCGAACACTTCCTAATGAGGGGGATACGCTCCCGGGGTTGCACCGATAAACTCATCTTT. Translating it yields CACGEHFLMRGIRSRGCTDKLIF.